This TCR beta chain was profiled in a study of vaccination effects on CD4 cells after COVID-19. Whole-study results and caveats: Convalescent patients were few in the study, and early post-infection timepoints were absent. Common cold coronavirus cross-reactivity was shown by only 1 of 255 vaccine-induced clones in healthy vaccinees.

Germline V lookup: CDR1 LGHDT, CDR2 YNNKEL (reference sequence). Trimming left V 2 bases short and J 2 bases short, with 13 bases between. The CDR3 runs to 15 residues. In the case of this clone: Its specificity is unknown.

The protocol was immunoSEQ multiplex PCR, while the TCRdb copy is restricted to in-frame clones and leaves out a portion. The sample has around 55,000 clones, approximately 70% seen once. Expansion with viral peptide pools was applied to antigen-specific CD4+ T cells by the ViraFEST assay prior to sequencing. Subsequent to a culture period of under twelve days, CD4+ T cells were isolated. The vaccine recipients had no prior SARS-CoV-2 infection, with negative nucleocapsid antibodies. Cultures used 2.1 million or so PBMC per well, approximately 9.6 IU/ml IL-2 and about 10 ug/ml peptides. Here the sequenced sample was CD4+ T cells from PBMCs cultured with SARS-CoV-2 spike peptides, taken before COVID-19 vaccination. This clonotype originated in a human donor who received a COVID-19 vaccine. V gene TRBV3-1 (or the pseudogene TRBV3-2) combines with J gene TRBJ2-7; D may be TRBD2 (5 bases). In DNA form, the CDR3 reads TGTGCCAGCAGCCAATGGACTCTAAGCCCCTACGAGCAGTACTTC. As protein: CASSQWTLSPYEQYF.